This T cell receptor (beta chain) was observed in a study of blood T cells in healthy people across ages. V shed 8 bases and J 4 bases; nucleotides not matched to a gene: 10. The CDR3 totals 14 residues. CDR1 MNHEY and CDR2 SVGAGI come from the germline V gene. Sample-barcoded 5' priming and a J-beta primer mix drove a second PCR of roughly 7 to 11 cycles. TCRdb re-analysed the 5' RACE reads in MiXCR, keeping a single row per CDR3 protein. The sample yields about 640,000 distinct CDR3 sequences, about 30% seen once. The sequenced sample consisted of blood. This clonotype was obtained from a woman aged 80 or over in good health. The rearrangement uses TRBV6-5 and TRBJ1-1; 7 nucleotides align to TRBD1. The CDR3 DNA is TGTGCCAGCGGTAGGGAGGGGGCGACCACTGAAGCTTTCTTT. Its protein product is CASGREGATTEAFF.